The next 21 T cell receptor beta chains were all read from a single sample in a study of blood T cell repertoires in COVID-19. Assay: immunoSEQ multiplex PCR; the TCRdb copy retains only in-frame clones and omits some. The sample lists 400,000 to 450,000 clones; around 89% were seen once. Sequenced sample: peripheral blood. These receptor sequences come from a woman between 45 and 65 years old with COVID-19, enrolled during active disease.

The chain joins TRBV7-9 to TRBJ1-1, with a tentative D call TRBD1 (5 bases). The V gene lost 9 bases and the J gene lost 2 bases, with 7 bases spanning the gap. Germline assignment: CDR1 SEHNR and CDR2 FQNEAQ (reference sequence). The CDR3 length is 11 residues. CDR3 region: CASRGNTEAFF. The CDR3 coding sequence is TGTGCCAGTAGGGGAAACACTGAAGCTTTCTTT.

V usage is TRBV5-6 and J usage is TRBJ1-2; the match to TRBD1 covers 8 bases. Trimming cost V 0 bases and J 4 bases; bases outside gene matches: 2. The CDR3 length is 14 residues. Germline values: CDR1 SGHDT, CDR2 YYEEEE. In DNA form, the CDR3 reads TGTGCCAGCAGCTTGGGGACAGGGTCCTATGGCTACACCTTC. Its protein is CASSLGTGSYGYTF.

The chain carries TRBV9 and TRBJ1-5, with 7 bases identical to TRBD1. The CDR3 is 19 amino acids. Trimming took 3 bases from V and 2 from J; bases not matched to a gene: 17. Per the germline V gene, CDR1 is SGDLS and CDR2 is YYNGEE. CDR3 in amino acids: CASSAPMGPRGCGNQPQHF. CDR3 bases: TGTGCCAGCAGCGCACCTATGGGGCCCAGGGGGTGCGGCAATCAGCCCCAGCATTTT.

This clone was found a few times. The chain joins TRBV6-5 to TRBJ1-1, with TRBD1 matching over 8 bases. The CDR3 totals 14 residues. Germline loops: CDR1 MNHEY, CDR2 SVGAGI. Trimming cost V 7 bases and J 4 bases; bases outside gene matches: 8. In nucleotides, the CDR3 is TGTGCCAGCATCTTGACAGGGGAGGTCACTGAAGCTTTCTTT. This gives the protein CASILTGEVTEAFF.

The rearrangement links TRBV19 to TRBJ2-4; D is perhaps TRBD2 (6 bases). The CDR3 is 16 residues long. V dropped 5 bases and J dropped 6 bases, with 20 bases sitting between them. Germline CDR1 reads LNHDA; CDR2 reads SQIVND (reference sequence). CDR3 nucleotide sequence: TGTGCCAGTAGTGCCTTCGGGGGTGGTGGTGGAAACATTCAGTACTTC. Translating it yields CASSAFGGGGGNIQYF.

The chain links TRBV5-1 to TRBJ1-1; 8 nucleotides match TRBD1. V shed 4 bases, J shed 4 bases, and the junction held 9 bases outside the gene matches. Per the germline V gene, CDR1 is SGHRS and CDR2 is YFSETQ. CDR3 length: 15 amino acids. The DNA of the CDR3 is TGCGCCAGCAGCGTTCAGGGGGCGCTGAGCACTGAAGCTTTCTTT. Amino acid sequence: CASSVQGALSTEAFF. The full variable domain, its missing parts supplied by reference TRBV5-1 and TRBJ1-1, is KAGVTQTPRYLIKTRGQQVTLSCSPISGHRSVSWYQQTPGQGLQFLFEYFSETQRNKGNFPGRFSGRQFSNSRSEMNVSTLELGDSALYLCASSVQGALSTEAFFGQGTRLTVV.

CDR3 in amino acids: CASSLTGQSTETQYF. The CDR3 DNA is TGTGCCAGCAGCTTGACAGGGCAAAGCACAGAGACCCAGTACTTC. The V gene is TRBV5-6, the J gene TRBJ2-5, with a tentative D call TRBD1 (6 bases). CDR1 is SGHDT and CDR2 is YYEEEE in the germline V gene. V lost 1 base and J 4 bases, leaving 14 bases between the germline ends. The length of the CDR3 is 15 residues.

The table lists this clone with a count of one. V and J are TRBV28 and TRBJ1-2, with TRBD1 matching over 7 bases. The CDR3 extends over 16 amino acids. Trimming at V came to 6 bases and at J to 6 bases, leaving 16 bases not matched to a gene. Germline values: CDR1 MDHEN, CDR2 SYDVKM. CDR3 coding DNA: TGTGCCAGCAGAGCCCCCGCAGGGGGTTCTGGGCATGGCTACACCTTC. Translating it yields CASRAPAGGSGHGYTF.

This rearrangement joins TRBV2 to TRBJ2-7; 9 nucleotides line up with TRBD2. This CDR3 has 15 residues. The junction had 9 bases not matched to a gene; V was cut back by 4 bases and J by 5 bases. Looked up from germline, CDR1 is SNHLY and CDR2 is FYNNEI. The CDR3 region has the DNA TGTGCCAGCAGTGTGATTGCGGGGGGGCCCAACGAGCAGTACTTC. This encodes CASSVIAGGPNEQYF.

The J gene is TRBJ1-2, the V gene TRBV5-6; 9 bases align to TRBD1. The V gene's germline CDR1 is SGHDT and CDR2 YYEEEE. J was trimmed by 8 bases and V by 3 bases; bases with no gene match: 11. CDR3 size: 15 residues. Here the CDR3 DNA reads TGTGCCAGCAGCTACTGGGACAGGGAAGTGGACGGCTACACCTTC. Translation gives CASSYWDREVDGYTF.

The V and J genes are TRBV5-4 and TRBJ2-6; the D is unclear. The length of the CDR3 is 17 residues. V was shortened by 0 bases and J by 0 bases, with 10 bases between the two germline ends. Germline V lookup: CDR1 SGHNT, CDR2 YYREEE (reference sequence). In nucleotides, the CDR3 is TGTGCCAGCAGCTTGGTTGCACATTCCTCTGGGGCCAACGTCCTGACTTTC. Protein sequence: CASSLVAHSSGANVLTF.

Note on this clone: The sample contains more than one DNA sequence encoding this CDR3. The V and J genes are TRBV9 and TRBJ2-2, with D unclear. Per germline, CDR1 SGDLS and CDR2 YYNGEE. The CDR3 contains 12 residues. V lost 3 bases and J 6 bases, leaving 6 bases between the germline ends. Here the CDR3 DNA reads TGTGCCAGCAGCGGTGAGGCCGGGGAGCTGTTTTTT. Its protein is CASSGEAGELFF.

This chain joins TRBV28 and TRBJ2-3, with 12 bases fitting TRBD2. The J segment lost 6 bases and the V segment lost 3 bases, leaving 4 bases of the junction unmatched. This CDR3 spans 15 amino acids. Germline assignment: CDR1 MDHEN and CDR2 SYDVKM. The CDR3 coding sequence is TGTGCCAGCAGTTTGGAACTAGCGGGGGGCGATACGCAGTATTTT. Protein sequence: CASSLELAGGDTQYF.

To note about this clone: The identical CDR3 is also encoded by other nucleotide sequences in the sample. CDR3: CASSLDQGMNTEAFF. For the CDR3, the DNA is TGCGCCAGCAGCTTGGATCAGGGAATGAACACTGAAGCTTTCTTT. The chain joins TRBV5-1 to TRBJ1-1, with a possible D match to TRBD1 (5 bases). V lost 0 bases to trimming and J lost 0 bases, with 9 bases between them. This CDR3 is 15 amino acids long. CDR1 and CDR2 (germline): SGHRS, YFSETQ.

The chain is built from TRBV6-5 and TRBJ1-1; 10 positions match TRBD1. With 6 bases clipped from V and 5 bases from J, the junction kept 6 bases outside the gene matches. Per the germline V gene, CDR1 is MNHEY and CDR2 is SVGAGI. There are 14 residues in the CDR3. The CDR3 reads CASSDRGRVTEAFF. Written as DNA, the CDR3 is TGTGCCAGCAGCGACAGGGGGCGAGTAACTGAAGCTTTCTTT.

The gene calls are TRBV9 and TRBJ2-5, with 9 bases matching TRBD1. The CDR3 extends over 15 amino acids. The germline gives CDR1 SGDLS, CDR2 YYNGEE. Trimming removed 4 bases from V and 1 base from J; junction bases left unmatched: 5. CDR3: CASSTRTGAQETQYF. The CDR3, as DNA: TGTGCCAGCAGCACTCGGACAGGGGCCCAAGAGACCCAGTACTTC.

CDR3 in amino acids: CASREGETYGYTF. CDR3 nucleotide sequence: TGTGCCAGTAGAGAGGGGGAAACCTATGGCTACACCTTC. The V and J genes are TRBV19 and TRBJ1-2, with D perhaps TRBD1 (6 bases). The CDR3 consists of 13 residues. Germline V gene lookup returns CDR1 LNHDA and CDR2 SQIVND (reference sequence). The V end was cut by 6 bases, the J end by 4 bases, with 12 bases between.

The chain employs TRBV19 and TRBJ2-1, with a weak D call TRBD2 (7 bases). With 3 bases removed from V and 15 bases from J, the gap between germline ends came to 18 bases. Germline CDR1 LNHDA, CDR2 SQIVND (reference sequence). The CDR3 extends over 13 amino acids. The CDR3 bases are TGTGCCAGTAGTATTGAGGGGGGGGCTCCTCCGTTCTTC. As protein: CASSIEGGAPPFF.

The gene calls are TRBV21-1 and TRBJ1-4; TRBD1 reflects the table's D call only, with no check against the DNA. TRBV21-1 is a documented pseudogene. The CDR3 has 15 amino acids. The CDR3 region is CASSKHRELKWKLFF. CDR3 coding DNA: TGTGCCAGCAGCAAGCACAGGGAATTAAAGTGGAAACTGTTTTTT.

This rearrangement joins TRBV7-9 to TRBJ1-4; no reliable D call. This CDR3 region has 14 residues. Germline CDR1 reads SEHNR; CDR2 reads FQNEAQ (reference sequence). Trimming pared 3 bases from V and 1 base from J, leaving 6 bases between. CDR3: CASSFAGTNEKLFF. The CDR3 nucleotides read TGTGCCAGCAGCTTTGCAGGAACTAATGAAAAACTGTTTTTT.

The rearrangement uses TRBV3-1 (or the pseudogene TRBV3-2) and TRBJ2-2, with D perhaps matching TRBD2 (6 bases). Germline values: CDR1 LGHDT, CDR2 YNNKEL (reference sequence). There are 14 residues in the CDR3. Trimming stripped 4 bases from V and 8 bases from J, with 14 bases between. The CDR3 DNA follows: TGTGCCAGCAGCCTGCGGGACCGTAGTGGGGAGCTGTTTTTT. Protein sequence: CASSLRDRSGELFF.